The next 25 T cell receptor beta chains were all read from a single sample in a study of T cell repertoires in cytomegalovirus infection. TCRdb called the reads again in MiXCR, with one record for every CDR3 protein. The repertoire holds more than 650,000 distinct CDR3 sequences, with roughly 36% as singletons. Sequenced input: PBMCs. The source of these receptors is a human donor in good health (CMV status not recorded). Some clones in this sample may be carry-over from other donors' samples.

CDR3 bases: TGTGCCAGCAACCCGACAGGGCCGAATCAGCCCCAGCATTTT. Encoded protein: CASNPTGPNQPQHF. This chain links TRBV12-3 or TRBV12-4 with TRBJ1-5; 7 bases line up with TRBD1. The length of the CDR3 is 14 residues. The J segment lost 4 bases and the V segment lost 7 bases, leaving 7 bases of the junction unmatched.

This chain connects TRBV20-1 to TRBJ1-1; 8 nucleotides line up with TRBD1. The CDR3 contains 13 residues. Germline CDR1 reads DFQATT; CDR2 reads SNEGSKA (reference sequence). V lost 6 bases, J lost 3 bases, and 6 bases stayed unmatched. This chain's CDR3 is CSAPGQGYTEAFF. DNA of the CDR3: TGCAGTGCGCCAGGACAGGGATACACTGAAGCTTTCTTT.

The rearrangement links TRBV4-1 to TRBJ2-7; 7 bases map to TRBD2. With V trimmed by 2 bases and J by 0 bases, 10 bases remained unmatched. The CDR3 is made up of 17 amino acids. Germline-derived CDR1 and CDR2 are MGHRA and YSYEKL. The CDR3 coding sequence is TGCGCCAGCAGCCAACTCTGGGCTAGCGGCCACTCCTACGAGCAGTACTTC. Protein: CASSQLWASGHSYEQYF.

The CDR3 here is CSATDRGKGNTIYF. The CDR3 bases are TGCAGTGCTACGGACAGGGGCAAGGGGAACACCATATATTTT. The rearrangement uses TRBV20-1 and TRBJ1-3, with 9 bases identical to TRBD1. Germline values: CDR1 DFQATT, CDR2 SNEGSKA (reference sequence). Germline trimming cut 4 bases from V and 7 bases from J; bases unmatched to any gene: 8. The CDR3 is 14 residues long.

This chain joins TRBV7-2 and TRBJ1-2; 9 nucleotides agree with TRBD1. The CDR3 length is 15 residues. Germline assignment: CDR1 SGHTA and CDR2 FQGNSA. The J segment lost 8 bases and the V segment lost 5 bases, leaving 12 bases of the junction unmatched. CDR3 residues: CASSPSRDRVGGYTF. CDR3 DNA: TGTGCCAGCAGCCCGTCCCGGGACAGGGTCGGAGGCTACACCTTC.

Only a few counts were recorded for this clonotype. The chain couples TRBV20-1 to TRBJ2-7; 7 positions agree with TRBD2. After removal of 2 bases from V and 3 bases from J, the junction contained 7 bases not matched to a gene. Germline assignment: CDR1 DFQATT and CDR2 SNEGSKA (reference sequence). This CDR3 is 14 amino acids long. The CDR3 here is CSARRGGRGYEQYF. As DNA, the CDR3 is TGCAGTGCTAGAAGGGGCGGGAGAGGCTACGAGCAGTACTTC.

The rearrangement uses TRBV6-6 and TRBJ1-6, with TRBD1 identical over 8 bases. This CDR3 is 18 amino acids long. Trimming took 2 bases from V and 7 from J; bases not matched to a gene: 13. Germline V gene lookup returns CDR1 MNHNY and CDR2 SVGAGI (reference sequence). The CDR3, as DNA: TGTGCCAGCAGTTACCAAAATCGCCGGGACAGGCTAAATTCACCCCTCCACTTT. It is translated as CASSYQNRRDRLNSPLHF.

This clonotype was recorded only once. J is TRBJ2-1 and V is TRBV20-1; unclear D gene. The V and J ends lost 5 bases and 7 bases respectively, with 18 bases between them. The germline V gene has CDR1 DFQATT and CDR2 SNEGSKA (reference sequence). The CDR3 covers 14 residues. The chain's CDR3 is CSAGWGPMRNEQFF. CDR3 nucleotides: TGCAGTGCTGGATGGGGTCCCATGCGGAATGAGCAGTTCTTC.

The chain links TRBV15 to TRBJ2-7, with D possibly matching TRBD1 (5 bases). CDR1 and CDR2 from the germline V gene are LNHNV and YYDKDF (reference sequence). There are 14 residues in the CDR3. Trimming took off 0 bases at V and 4 bases at J, with 10 bases between the two ends. Here the CDR3 DNA reads TGTGCCACCAGCAGAGACAGGGCGAAATACGAGCAGTACTTC. Its protein product is CATSRDRAKYEQYF.

This clonotype appeared once. The chain couples TRBV5-1 to TRBJ1-1, with TRBD1 as a possible D gene (5 bases). The V end lost 0 bases, the J end lost 6 bases, and 12 bases lay between the germline ends. The CDR3 consists of 14 residues. CDR1 and CDR2 (germline): SGHRS, YFSETQ. Here the CDR3 reads CASSLVGGGAEAFF. CDR3 nucleotides: TGCGCCAGCAGCTTGGTAGGCGGGGGAGCTGAAGCTTTCTTT.

This clonotype was counted between two and nine times. This chain connects TRBV24-1 to TRBJ2-1, with TRBD2 matching 11 bases. CDR3 length: 19 amino acids. CDR1 is KGHDR and CDR2 is SFDVKD in the germline V gene. The V segment lost 3 bases and the J segment 4 bases; nucleotides outside the gene matches: 13. DNA for the CDR3: TGTGCCACCAGTGATACCGGGACTAGCGGAGGGAGAACTTACAATGAGCAGTTCTTC. This encodes CATSDTGTSGGRTYNEQFF.

The V gene is TRBV4-1, the J gene TRBJ1-6; D is possibly TRBD1 (5 bases). CDR3 length equals 18 residues. From germline, CDR1 is MGHRA and CDR2 YSYEKL. V was shortened by 0 bases and J by 8 bases, with 20 bases between the two germline ends. The CDR3 coding sequence is TGCGCCAGCAGCCAAGAGTGGGGGTGGGAGGGAGGAGATTCACCCCTCCACTTT. It codes for CASSQEWGWEGGDSPLHF.

V usage is TRBV28 and J usage is TRBJ2-5; D is unclear. V lost 3 bases and J 1 base, leaving 9 bases between the germline ends. Germline V gene data show CDR1 as MDHEN and CDR2 as SYDVKM. This CDR3 contains 14 residues. In nucleotides, the CDR3 is TGTGCCAGCAGTTTTCCCCGGATCCAAGAGACCCAGTACTTC. This gives the protein CASSFPRIQETQYF.

The chain links TRBV29-1 to TRBJ1-1, with TRBD1 identical over 8 bases. In germline, CDR1 is SQVTM, CDR2 ANQGSEA. The CDR3 totals 13 residues. The trim removed 5 bases at V and 1 base at J, leaving 3 bases unmatched. The CDR3 DNA is TGCAGCGTTCACAGGGGGACGAACACTGAAGCTTTCTTT. Translation gives CSVHRGTNTEAFF.

This clonotype was seen a few times. V usage is TRBV7-8 and J usage is TRBJ2-7, with 8 bases aligning to TRBD1. Germline trimming cut 8 bases from V and 6 bases from J; bases unmatched to any gene: 12. The CDR3 runs 14 residues. Germline CDR1 is SGHVS and CDR2 is FQNEAQ. The CDR3 DNA sequence: TGTGCCAGCCGAAAGGGGACAGGTGAGGCCGAGCAGTACTTC. As protein: CASRKGTGEAEQYF.

This clonotype has only a few counts. The chain combines TRBV11-2 with TRBJ2-3; 10 bases match TRBD2. Germline CDR1 and CDR2: SGHAT and FQNNGV. The CDR3 covers 19 residues. V dropped 1 base and J dropped 1; count of bases not matched to a gene: 11. CDR3 protein: CASSLAGTSEQTGTDTQYF. The CDR3 DNA reads TGTGCCAGCAGCTTAGCCGGGACTAGCGAGCAGACGGGCACAGATACGCAGTATTTT. Based on the CDR3 plus reference TRBV11-2 and TRBJ2-3, the full variable domain is EAGVAQSPRYKIIEKRQSVAFWCNPISGHATLYWYQQILGQGPKLLIQFQNNGVVDDSQLPKDRFSAERLKGVDSTLKIQPAKLEDSAVYLCASSLAGTSEQTGTDTQYFGPGTRLTVL.

The chain carries TRBV28 and TRBJ2-1; D is uncertain. Germline V gene sequence: CDR1 MDHEN, CDR2 SYDVKM. Trimming took off 2 bases at V and 5 bases at J, with 7 bases between the two ends. The CDR3 covers 13 residues. CDR3 in DNA: TGTGCCAGCAGTTTAGTAGATGACAATGAGCAGTTCTTC. Translated: CASSLVDDNEQFF.

This clonotype was seen a handful of times. CDR3 nucleotides: TGTGCCAGTACCCAAACAGGGGACACTGAAGCTTTCTTT. Protein product: CASTQTGDTEAFF. The chain joins TRBV19 to TRBJ1-1; 7 bases align to TRBD1. This CDR3 region has 13 residues. Germline loops: CDR1 LNHDA, CDR2 SQIVND (reference sequence). V lost 7 bases and J lost 3; bases outside the gene matches: 5.

The sample holds a few counts of this clonotype. The CDR3 spells CASRGGDSYEQYF. The CDR3 nucleotides read TGTGCCAGCAGAGGCGGCGATTCCTACGAGCAGTACTTC. The rearrangement joins TRBV2 to TRBJ2-7, with D uncertain. V was pared by 6 bases and J by 1 base, with 10 bases between. Germline CDR1 SNHLY, CDR2 FYNNEI. This CDR3 spans 13 amino acids.

V is TRBV11-2 and J is TRBJ1-4; D gene uncertain. The V gene's germline CDR1 is SGHAT and CDR2 FQNNGV. The V end lost 6 bases, the J end lost 6 bases, and 5 bases lay between the germline ends. CDR3 length: 11 residues. For the CDR3, the DNA is TGTGCCAGCAGATCGTATGAAAAACTGTTTTTT. Protein: CASRSYEKLFF.

This clonotype appeared many times. The chain employs TRBV7-6 and TRBJ1-4; D gene ambiguous. V shed 5 bases and J shed 7 bases, with 11 bases lying between them. The CDR3 length is 13 residues. CDR1 SGHVS and CDR2 FNYEAQ come from the germline V gene. The DNA of the CDR3 is TGTGCCAGCAGCGGAGGGTTTGGTGAAAAACTGTTTTTT. Amino acids: CASSGGFGEKLFF. Complete variable domain (other parts from reference TRBV7-6 and TRBJ1-4): GAGVSQSPRYKVTKRGQDVALRCDPISGHVSLYWYRQALGQGPEFLTYFNYEAQQDKSGLPNDRFSAERPEGSISTLTIQRTEQRDSAMYRCASSGGFGEKLFFGSGTQLSVL.

This clonotype was found a few times. V is TRBV7-2 and J is TRBJ1-6; D is ambiguous. Germline CDR1 reads SGHTA; CDR2 reads FQGNSA. Trimming removed 8 bases from V and 2 bases from J, with 10 bases in between. CDR3 length: 14 amino acids. CDR3 DNA: TGTGCCAGCCGAGTACAGACCTATAATTCACCCCTCCACTTT. Its translation: CASRVQTYNSPLHF.

This chain connects TRBV2 to TRBJ2-7; D assignment may be TRBD1 or TRBD2 (5 bases each). Germline-derived CDR1 and CDR2 are SNHLY and FYNNEI. This CDR3 region has 15 residues. Trimming removed 6 bases from V and 2 bases from J, with 17 bases in between. The CDR3 protein is CASRLLGTQAYEQYF. CDR3 sequence (DNA): TGTGCCAGCAGATTACTCGGGACCCAGGCCTACGAGCAGTACTTC. The whole variable domain, filled in from reference TRBV2 and TRBJ2-7, reads EPEVTQTPSHQVTQMGQEVILRCVPISNHLYFYWYRQILGQKVEFLVSFYNNEISEKSEIFDDQFSVERPDGSNFTLKIRSTKLEDSAMYFCASRLLGTQAYEQYFGPGTRLTVT.

This clonotype was detected once. This may be a read error: a much more frequent sequence differs by one nucleotide. The genes are TRBV7-8 and TRBJ1-1; TRBD1 matches 9 bases. The V gene's germline CDR1 is SGHVS and CDR2 FQNEAQ. CDR3 length equals 16 residues. The CDR3 spells CASSLAHDRGGTEALF. The CDR3 DNA follows: TGTGCCAGCAGCTTAGCTCACGACAGGGGGGGAACTGAAGCTTTATTT.

This chain joins TRBV11-2 and TRBJ1-4, with 7 positions matching TRBD1. The CDR3 totals 15 residues. Germline trimming cut 5 bases from V and 3 bases from J; bases unmatched to any gene: 6. CDR1 and CDR2 from the germline V gene are SGHAT and FQNNGV. Here the CDR3 reads CASSPTGDPNEKLFF. Here the CDR3 DNA reads TGTGCCAGCAGCCCAACAGGGGACCCTAATGAAAAACTGTTTTTT.